This TCR beta chain came from a study of blood T cell repertoires in COVID-19. The assay was immunoSEQ multiplex PCR, and TCRdb's table has in-frame clones only and misses some. This sample has around 83,000 clones, with more than 80% found just once. This CDR3 spans 16 amino acids. J lost 2 bases, V lost 6 bases, and 10 bases had no gene match. Germline CDR1 SGHVS, CDR2 FQNEAQ. The sample taken for sequencing was peripheral blood. The receptor comes from a man aged 50 or older with active or convalescent COVID-19. The rearrangement joins TRBV7-8 to TRBJ2-7; 10 bases line up with TRBD1. The CDR3 DNA is TGTGCCAGCAGTTCGACGCCCGGACAGGGGGCCTACGAGCAGTACTTC. Translated: CASSSTPGQGAYEQYF.